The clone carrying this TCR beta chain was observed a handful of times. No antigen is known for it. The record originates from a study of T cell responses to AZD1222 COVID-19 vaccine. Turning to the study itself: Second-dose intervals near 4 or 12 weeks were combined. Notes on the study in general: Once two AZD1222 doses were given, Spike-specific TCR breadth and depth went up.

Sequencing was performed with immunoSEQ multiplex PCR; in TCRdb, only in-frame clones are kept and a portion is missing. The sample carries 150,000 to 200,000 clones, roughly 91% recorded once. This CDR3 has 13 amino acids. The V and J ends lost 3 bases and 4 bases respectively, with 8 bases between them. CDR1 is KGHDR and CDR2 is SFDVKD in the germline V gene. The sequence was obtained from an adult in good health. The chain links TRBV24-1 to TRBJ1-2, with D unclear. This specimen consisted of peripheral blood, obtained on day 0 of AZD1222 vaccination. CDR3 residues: CATSDHSSYGYTF. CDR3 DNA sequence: TGTGCCACCAGTGATCACTCAAGCTATGGCTACACCTTC.